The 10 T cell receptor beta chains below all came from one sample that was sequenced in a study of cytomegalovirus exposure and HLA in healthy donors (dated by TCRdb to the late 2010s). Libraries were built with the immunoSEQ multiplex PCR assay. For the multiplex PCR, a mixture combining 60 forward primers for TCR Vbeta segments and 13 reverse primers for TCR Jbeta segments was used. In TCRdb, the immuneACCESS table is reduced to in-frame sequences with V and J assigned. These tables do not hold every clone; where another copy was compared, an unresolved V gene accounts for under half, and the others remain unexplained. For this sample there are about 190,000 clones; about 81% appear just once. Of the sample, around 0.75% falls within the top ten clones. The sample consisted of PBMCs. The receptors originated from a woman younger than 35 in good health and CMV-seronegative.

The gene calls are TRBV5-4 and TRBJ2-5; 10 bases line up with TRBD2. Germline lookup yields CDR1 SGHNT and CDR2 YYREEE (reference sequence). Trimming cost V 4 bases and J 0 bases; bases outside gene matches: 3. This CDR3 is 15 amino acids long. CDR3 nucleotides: TGTGCCAGCAGCCGGACTAGCGGTAACCAAGAGACCCAGTACTTC. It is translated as CASSRTSGNQETQYF.

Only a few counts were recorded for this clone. DNA of the CDR3: TGTGCCAGCAGTGGCAGGCCCTGGGAGACCCAGTACTTC. Translating gives CASSGRPWETQYF. The gene calls are TRBV6-1 and TRBJ2-5; D is unclear. CDR3 length: 13 residues. The germline CDR1 and CDR2 sequences are MNHNS and SASEGT. V lost 4 bases, J lost 5 bases, and 11 bases lay in between.

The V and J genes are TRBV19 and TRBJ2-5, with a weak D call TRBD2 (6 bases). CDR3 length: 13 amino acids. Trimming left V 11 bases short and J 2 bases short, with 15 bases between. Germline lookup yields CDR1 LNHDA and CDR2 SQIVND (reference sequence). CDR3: CASRREKQETQYF. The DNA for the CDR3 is TGTGCCTCTAGGAGGGAGAAACAAGAGACCCAGTACTTC. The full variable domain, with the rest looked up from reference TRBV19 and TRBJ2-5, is DGGITQSPKYLFRKEGQNVTLSCEQNLNHDAMYWYRQDPGQGLRLIYYSQIVNDFQKGDIAEGYSVSREKKESFPLTVTSAQKNPTAFYLCASRREKQETQYFGPGTRLLVL.

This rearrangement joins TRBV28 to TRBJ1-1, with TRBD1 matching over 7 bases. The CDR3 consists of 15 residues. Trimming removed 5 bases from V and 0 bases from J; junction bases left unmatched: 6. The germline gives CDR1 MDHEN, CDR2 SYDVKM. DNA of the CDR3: TGTGCCAGCAGTCCCCACGGGACAGTGAACACTGAAGCTTTCTTT. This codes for CASSPHGTVNTEAFF.

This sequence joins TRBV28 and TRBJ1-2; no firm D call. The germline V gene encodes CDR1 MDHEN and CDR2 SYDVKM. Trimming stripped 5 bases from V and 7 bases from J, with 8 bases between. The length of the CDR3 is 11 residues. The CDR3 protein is CASSLRSGYTF. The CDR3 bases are TGTGCCAGCAGTCTACGGAGTGGCTACACCTTC.

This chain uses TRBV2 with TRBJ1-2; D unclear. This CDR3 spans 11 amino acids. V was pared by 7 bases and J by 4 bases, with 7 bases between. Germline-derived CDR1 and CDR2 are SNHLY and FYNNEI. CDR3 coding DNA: TGTGCCAGCAAGCGGATCTATGGCTACACCTTC. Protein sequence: CASKRIYGYTF.

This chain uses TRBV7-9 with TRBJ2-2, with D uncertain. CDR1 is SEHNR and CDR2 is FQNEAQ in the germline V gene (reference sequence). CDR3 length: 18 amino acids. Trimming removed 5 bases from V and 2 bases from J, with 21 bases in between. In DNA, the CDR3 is TGTGCCAGCAGCCCGCCTGGGCAAGTTAGGATTAACACCGGGGAGCTGTTTTTT. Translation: CASSPPGQVRINTGELFF.

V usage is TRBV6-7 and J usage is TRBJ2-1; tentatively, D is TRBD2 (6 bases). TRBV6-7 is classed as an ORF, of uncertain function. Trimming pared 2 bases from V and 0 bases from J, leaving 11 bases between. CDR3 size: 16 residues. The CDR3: CASSYTRDSSYNEQFF. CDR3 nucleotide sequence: TGTGCCAGCAGTTACACGCGGGACTCCTCCTACAATGAGCAGTTCTTC.

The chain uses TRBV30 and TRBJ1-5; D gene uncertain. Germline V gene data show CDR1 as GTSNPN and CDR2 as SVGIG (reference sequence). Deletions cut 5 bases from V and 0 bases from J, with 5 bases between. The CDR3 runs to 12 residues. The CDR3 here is CAWSGSNQPQHF. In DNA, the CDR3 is TGTGCCTGGTCGGGTAGCAATCAGCCCCAGCATTTT.

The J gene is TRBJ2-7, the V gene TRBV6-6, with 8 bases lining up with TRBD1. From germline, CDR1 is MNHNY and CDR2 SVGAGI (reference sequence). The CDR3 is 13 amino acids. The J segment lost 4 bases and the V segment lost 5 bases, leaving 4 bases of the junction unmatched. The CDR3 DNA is TGTGCCAGCAGTCCAGGGGGCGTATACGAGCAGTACTTC. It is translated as CASSPGGVYEQYF.